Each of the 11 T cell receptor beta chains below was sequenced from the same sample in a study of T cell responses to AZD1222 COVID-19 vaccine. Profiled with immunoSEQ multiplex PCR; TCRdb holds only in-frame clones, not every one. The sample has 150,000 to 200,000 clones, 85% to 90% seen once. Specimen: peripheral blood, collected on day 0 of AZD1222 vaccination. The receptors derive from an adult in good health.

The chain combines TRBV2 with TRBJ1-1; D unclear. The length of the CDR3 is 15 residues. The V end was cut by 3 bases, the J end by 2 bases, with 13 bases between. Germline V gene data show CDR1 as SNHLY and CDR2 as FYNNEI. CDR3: CASSETRGYNTEAFF. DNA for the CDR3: TGTGCCAGCAGTGAGACTAGAGGGTATAACACTGAAGCTTTCTTT. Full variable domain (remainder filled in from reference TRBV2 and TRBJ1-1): EPEVTQTPSHQVTQMGQEVILRCVPISNHLYFYWYRQILGQKVEFLVSFYNNEISEKSEIFDDQFSVERPDGSNFTLKIRSTKLEDSAMYFCASSETRGYNTEAFFGQGTRLTVV.

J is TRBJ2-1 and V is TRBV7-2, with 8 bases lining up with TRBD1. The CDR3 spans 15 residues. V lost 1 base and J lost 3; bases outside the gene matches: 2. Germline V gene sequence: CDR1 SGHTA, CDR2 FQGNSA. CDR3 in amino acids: CASSLGGQGYNEQFF. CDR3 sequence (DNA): TGTGCCAGCAGCTTAGGTGGACAGGGCTACAATGAGCAGTTCTTC.

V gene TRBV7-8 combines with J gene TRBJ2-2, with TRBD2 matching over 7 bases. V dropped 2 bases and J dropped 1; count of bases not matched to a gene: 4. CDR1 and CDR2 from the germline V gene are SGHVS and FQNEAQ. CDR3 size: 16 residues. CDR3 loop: CASSLNGGGNTGELFF. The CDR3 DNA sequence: TGTGCCAGCAGCTTAAACGGCGGGGGGAACACCGGGGAGCTGTTTTTT.

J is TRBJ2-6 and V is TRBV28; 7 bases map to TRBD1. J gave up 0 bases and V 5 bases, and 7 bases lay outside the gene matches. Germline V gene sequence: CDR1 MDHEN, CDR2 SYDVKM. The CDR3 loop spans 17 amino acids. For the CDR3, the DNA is TGTGCCAGCAGTCTGGGACAGCCGTTCTCTGGGGCCAACGTCCTGACTTTC. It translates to CASSLGQPFSGANVLTF.

The CDR3 nucleotides read TGTGCCACCCGGTCTAGTATCGGTAGCTACACCTTC. It specifies CATRSSIGSYTF. V usage is TRBV6-4 and J usage is TRBJ1-2, with D unresolved. CDR3 length equals 12 residues. CDR1 and CDR2 from the germline V gene are MRHNA and SNTAGT. The ends were cut back, 10 bases at V and 9 bases at J, with 18 bases in the middle.

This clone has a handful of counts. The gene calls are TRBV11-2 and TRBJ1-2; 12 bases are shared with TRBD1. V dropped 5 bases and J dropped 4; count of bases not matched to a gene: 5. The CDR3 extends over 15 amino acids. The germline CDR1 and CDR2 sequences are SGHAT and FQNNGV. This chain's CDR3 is CASSPGQGAFYGYTF. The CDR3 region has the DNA TGTGCCAGCAGCCCGGGACAGGGGGCGTTCTATGGCTACACCTTC.

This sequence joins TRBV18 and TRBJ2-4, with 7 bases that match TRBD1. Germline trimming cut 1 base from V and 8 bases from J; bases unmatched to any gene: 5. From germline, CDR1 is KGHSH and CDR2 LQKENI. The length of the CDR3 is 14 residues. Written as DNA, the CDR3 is TGTGCCAGCTCACCACTAGGGGGCCGGGACATTCAGTACTTC. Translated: CASSPLGGRDIQYF.

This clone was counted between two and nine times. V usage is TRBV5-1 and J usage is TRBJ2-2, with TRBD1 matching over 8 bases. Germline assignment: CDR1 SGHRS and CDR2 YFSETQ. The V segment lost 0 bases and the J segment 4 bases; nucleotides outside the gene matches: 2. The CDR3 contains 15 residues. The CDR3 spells CASSLATGVTGELFF. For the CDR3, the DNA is TGCGCCAGCAGCTTGGCGACAGGGGTCACCGGGGAGCTGTTTTTT.

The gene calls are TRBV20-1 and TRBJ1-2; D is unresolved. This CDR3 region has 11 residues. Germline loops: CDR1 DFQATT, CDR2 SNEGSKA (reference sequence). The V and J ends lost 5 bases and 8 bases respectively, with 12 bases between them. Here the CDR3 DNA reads TGCAGTGCTGGGGATTCTGGGGGCTACACCTTC. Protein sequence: CSAGDSGGYTF.

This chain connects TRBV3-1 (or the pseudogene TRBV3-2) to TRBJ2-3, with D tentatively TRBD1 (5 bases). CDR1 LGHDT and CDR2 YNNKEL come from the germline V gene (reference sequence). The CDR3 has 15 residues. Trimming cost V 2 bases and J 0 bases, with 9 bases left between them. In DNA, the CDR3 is TGTGCCAGCAGCCAAAGGGGTCAAAGCACAGATACGCAGTATTTT. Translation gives CASSQRGQSTDTQYF.

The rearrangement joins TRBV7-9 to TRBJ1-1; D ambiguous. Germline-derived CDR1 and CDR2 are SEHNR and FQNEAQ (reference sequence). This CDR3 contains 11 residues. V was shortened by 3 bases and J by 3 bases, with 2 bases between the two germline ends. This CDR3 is CASSLDTEAFF. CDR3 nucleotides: TGTGCCAGCAGCTTGGACACTGAAGCTTTCTTT.